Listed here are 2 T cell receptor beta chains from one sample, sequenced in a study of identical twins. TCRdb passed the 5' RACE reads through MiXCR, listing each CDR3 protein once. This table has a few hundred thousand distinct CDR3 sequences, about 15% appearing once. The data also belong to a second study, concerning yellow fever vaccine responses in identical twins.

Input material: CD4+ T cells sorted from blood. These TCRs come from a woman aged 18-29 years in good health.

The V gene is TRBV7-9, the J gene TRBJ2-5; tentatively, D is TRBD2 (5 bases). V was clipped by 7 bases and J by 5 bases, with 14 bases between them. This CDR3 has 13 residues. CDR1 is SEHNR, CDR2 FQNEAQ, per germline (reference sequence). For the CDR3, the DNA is TGTGCCAGCACCAAGGACGGCGGGGAGACCCAGTACTTC. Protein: CASTKDGGETQYF.

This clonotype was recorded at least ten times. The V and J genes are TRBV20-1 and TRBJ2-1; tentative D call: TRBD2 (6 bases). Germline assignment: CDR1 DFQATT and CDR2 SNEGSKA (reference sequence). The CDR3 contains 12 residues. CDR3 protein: CSAPSDDNEQFF. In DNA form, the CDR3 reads TGCAGCGCGCCTAGCGATGACAATGAGCAGTTCTTC.